One T cell receptor (beta chain) is described in this entry. Its antigen is not known. Donors were healthy HIV-negative adults without recently reported acute infections or vaccinations. CD45RA-negative memory and CD45RA+ naive subsets were split from the CD4+ cells. TCRdb's table, derived via immunoSEQ multiplex PCR, lists solely in-frame clones and lacks some. The data hold about 2 million clones, with 95% observed a single time. These data belong to a study of shared clonotypes between healthy human individuals. Study conclusions and caveats: When naive CD4 clonotypes were compared across a few donors, approximately 5% were shared.

This CDR3 comprises 14 residues. Deletions cut 3 bases from V and 4 bases from J, with 10 bases between. Germline lookup yields CDR1 SGHTA and CDR2 FQGNSA. Specimen: naive CD4+ T cells sorted from blood. Subset denoted: CD45RA+ positively selected. The chain links TRBV7-2 to TRBJ1-5, with D unresolved. The TCR was taken from a man younger than 30 in good health. CDR3 sequence: CASSFRAENQPQHF. Written as DNA, the CDR3 is TGTGCCAGCAGCTTCCGGGCCGAAAATCAGCCCCAGCATTTT. Filled out from reference TRBV7-2 and TRBJ1-5, the complete variable domain reads GAGVSQSPSNKVTEKGKDVELRCDPISGHTALYWYRQSLGQGLEFLIYFQGNSAPDKSGLPSDRFSAERTGGSVSTLTIQRTQQEDSAVYLCASSFRAENQPQHFGDGTRLSIL.